This T cell receptor beta chain was observed in a study of vaccination effects on CD4 cells after COVID-19. The protocol was immunoSEQ multiplex PCR, while the TCRdb copy is restricted to in-frame clones and leaves out a portion. This sample carries more than 35,000 clones, roughly 82% of them seen once, and the ten largest clones take roughly 3%. This clone was picked up one time. No antigen is known for it. The V end lost 0 bases, the J end lost 0 bases, and 6 bases lay between the germline ends. The CDR3 loop spans 15 amino acids. Germline CDR1 reads SGHRS; CDR2 reads YFSETQ. Cells that had been cultured for 9 to 10 days were the source of isolated CD4+ T cells.

The V call is TRBV5-1, the J call TRBJ1-4; D gene uncertain. This clonotype was obtained from a human donor who received a COVID-19 vaccine. The sample consisted of CD4+ T cells from PBMCs cultured without peptide, taken before COVID-19 vaccination. The CDR3 DNA sequence: TGCGCCAGCAGCTTGGGTTATGCAACTAATGAAAAACTGTTTTTT. Protein sequence: CASSLGYATNEKLFF.